This is a list of T cell receptor beta chains from one sample in a study of graft-versus-host responses after intestinal transplantation. Data came from immunoSEQ multiplex PCR; TCRdb stores just in-frame clones and leaves some out. The data show roughly 90,000 clones, with around 90% seen just once and 0.28% held by the top ten. Their antigens remain unidentified. The sample consisted of unstimulated CD4+ T cells sorted from spleen or lymph node cells, taken before transplant. The origin of the receptors is a human donor who was the organ donor for an intestinal transplant. Each CDR3 is given with its conserved first and last residue. Each record gives: J gene, V gene, D gene, clone size, CDR3 protein, CDR3 DNA. The D gene is left open where the match is weak. Clone size is given for some rows only: seen once, a few or many times, or a class if the clone is expanded.

j_call: TRBJ1-1; v_call: TRBV14; d_call: -; clone_size: once; cdr3_aa: CASSQVSAGPWVF; cdr3_nt: TGTGCCAGCAGCCAAGTGTCGGCAGGGCCTTGGGTCTTT
j_call: TRBJ1-2; v_call: TRBV23-1; d_call: -; clone_size: -; cdr3_aa: CASTGKGQPPFYGYTF; cdr3_nt: TGCGCCAGCACTGGAAAAGGACAGCCCCCTTTCTATGGCTACACCTTC
j_call: TRBJ2-3; v_call: TRBV18; d_call: TRBD2; clone_size: once; cdr3_aa: CASSLSGGQSTDTQYF; cdr3_nt: TGTGCCAGCTCCTTGAGCGGGGGGCAGAGCACAGATACGCAGTATTTT
j_call: TRBJ2-2; v_call: TRBV9; d_call: -; clone_size: -; cdr3_aa: CASSERGTGELFF; cdr3_nt: TGTGCCAGCAGCGAACGGGGCACCGGGGAGCTGTTTTTT
j_call: TRBJ1-2; v_call: TRBV6-6; d_call: TRBD1; clone_size: -; cdr3_aa: CASSLDRARGNYGYTF; cdr3_nt: TGTGCCAGCAGTCTCGACAGGGCTCGTGGAAACTATGGCTACACCTTC
j_call: TRBJ1-3; v_call: TRBV18; d_call: -; clone_size: -; cdr3_aa: CASSTYEETGNTIYF; cdr3_nt: TGTGCCAGCTCCACCTATGAGGAAACTGGAAACACCATATATTTT
j_call: TRBJ1-1; v_call: TRBV28; d_call: -; clone_size: -; cdr3_aa: CASTSDRLNTEAFF; cdr3_nt: TGTGCCAGCACCTCCGACAGACTGAACACTGAAGCTTTCTTT
j_call: TRBJ2-7; v_call: TRBV23-1; d_call: TRBD2; clone_size: -; cdr3_aa: CASSQSLAVAGALYEQYF; cdr3_nt: TGCGCCAGCAGTCAATCGCTCGCGGTAGCGGGAGCCCTCTACGAGCAGTACTTC
j_call: TRBJ1-1; v_call: TRBV19; d_call: -; clone_size: -; cdr3_aa: CASSKRNTEAFF; cdr3_nt: TGTGCCAGTAGTAAGAGGAACACTGAAGCTTTCTTT
j_call: TRBJ2-2; v_call: TRBV9; d_call: TRBD2; clone_size: -; cdr3_aa: CASRGGGGGNTGELFF; cdr3_nt: TGTGCCAGCAGGGGAGGTGGCGGGGGAAACACCGGGGAGCTGTTTTTT
j_call: TRBJ1-1; v_call: TRBV21-1; d_call: -; clone_size: -; cdr3_aa: CASRSGVKNTEAFF; cdr3_nt: TGTGCCAGCAGATCCGGGGTAAAGAACACTGAAGCTTTCTTT
j_call: TRBJ2-1; v_call: TRBV30; d_call: TRBD2; clone_size: few; cdr3_aa: CAWRLGGASYNEQFF; cdr3_nt: TGTGCCTGGAGGCTCGGGGGGGCGAGCTACAATGAGCAGTTCTTC
j_call: TRBJ2-1; v_call: TRBV7-9; d_call: -; clone_size: -; cdr3_aa: CASSLARVQFF; cdr3_nt: TGTGCCAGCAGCTTAGCGCGCGTGCAGTTCTTC
j_call: TRBJ2-3; v_call: TRBV11-3; d_call: -; clone_size: -; cdr3_aa: CASSLGHSTDTQYF; cdr3_nt: TGTGCCAGCAGCTTAGGACACTCCACAGATACGCAGTATTTT
j_call: TRBJ2-3; v_call: TRBV18; d_call: -; clone_size: -; cdr3_aa: CASSPLADTQYF; cdr3_nt: TGTGCCAGCTCACCACTCGCAGATACGCAGTATTTT
j_call: TRBJ2-3; v_call: TRBV4-3; d_call: TRBD2; clone_size: -; cdr3_aa: CASSQAPSGSFADTQYF; cdr3_nt: TGCGCCAGCAGCCAAGCACCTAGCGGGAGTTTTGCAGATACGCAGTATTTT
j_call: TRBJ2-2; v_call: TRBV28; d_call: -; clone_size: -; cdr3_aa: CASRTQGGDTGELFF; cdr3_nt: TGTGCCAGCAGAACACAGGGGGGGGACACCGGGGAGCTGTTTTTT
j_call: TRBJ2-4; v_call: TRBV28; d_call: -; clone_size: -; cdr3_aa: CASSPPSRLAKNIQYF; cdr3_nt: TGTGCCAGCAGTCCCCCTTCACGGTTAGCCAAAAACATTCAGTACTTC
j_call: TRBJ2-2; v_call: TRBV18; d_call: -; clone_size: -; cdr3_aa: CASSIASENTGELFF; cdr3_nt: TGTGCCAGCTCGATCGCCAGCGAGAACACCGGGGAGCTGTTTTTT
j_call: TRBJ1-1; v_call: TRBV5-4; d_call: -; clone_size: -; cdr3_aa: CASSSPQDGNTEAFF; cdr3_nt: TGTGCCAGCAGTTCACCACAGGACGGGAACACTGAAGCTTTCTTT
j_call: TRBJ1-2; v_call: TRBV6-1; d_call: -; clone_size: -; cdr3_aa: CASSERSYGYTF; cdr3_nt: TGTGCCAGCAGTGAAAGGAGCTATGGCTACACCTTC
j_call: TRBJ1-5; v_call: TRBV6-1; d_call: -; clone_size: -; cdr3_aa: CASSEGGWDSNQPQHF; cdr3_nt: TGTGCCAGCAGTGAGGGGGGGTGGGATAGCAATCAGCCCCAGCATTTT
j_call: TRBJ2-5; v_call: TRBV7-3; d_call: TRBD2; clone_size: -; cdr3_aa: CASSLTAGGGETQYF; cdr3_nt: TGTGCCAGCAGCTTAACAGCGGGGGGAGGGGAGACCCAGTACTTC
j_call: TRBJ1-5; v_call: TRBV14; d_call: -; clone_size: -; cdr3_aa: CASSQGPPQHF; cdr3_nt: TGTGCCAGCAGCCAAGGGCCGCCCCAGCATTTT
j_call: TRBJ2-6; v_call: TRBV28; d_call: -; clone_size: -; cdr3_aa: CASRDTVSGANVLTF; cdr3_nt: TGTGCCAGCAGGGACACGGTGTCTGGGGCCAACGTCCTGACTTTC
j_call: TRBJ2-5; v_call: TRBV7-6; d_call: TRBD2; clone_size: -; cdr3_aa: CASSLPGSGMGETQYF; cdr3_nt: TGTGCCAGCAGCCTGCCGGGTAGCGGGATGGGGGAGACCCAGTACTTC
j_call: TRBJ1-5; v_call: TRBV11-2; d_call: TRBD1; clone_size: -; cdr3_aa: CASSFDRDSSPQHF; cdr3_nt: TGTGCCAGCAGCTTTGACAGGGATTCATCGCCCCAGCATTTT
j_call: TRBJ2-1; v_call: TRBV6-1; d_call: TRBD1; clone_size: -; cdr3_aa: CAGTRDSSHNEQFF; cdr3_nt: TGTGCCGGCACAAGGGACAGTTCTCACAATGAGCAGTTCTTC
j_call: TRBJ1-5; v_call: TRBV28; d_call: -; clone_size: -; cdr3_aa: CASSLVADVYSNQPQHF; cdr3_nt: TGTGCCAGCAGTTTAGTGGCCGATGTATATAGCAATCAGCCCCAGCATTTT
j_call: TRBJ2-5; v_call: TRBV5-1; d_call: -; clone_size: -; cdr3_aa: CASSLAVTNFLETQYF; cdr3_nt: TGCGCCAGCAGCTTGGCCGTTACTAATTTTTTAGAGACCCAGTACTTC
j_call: TRBJ1-4; v_call: TRBV5-1; d_call: -; clone_size: -; cdr3_aa: CASSSSTGPAKLFF; cdr3_nt: TGCGCCAGCAGCAGCTCAACAGGGCCGGCTAAACTGTTTTTT
j_call: TRBJ1-3; v_call: TRBV5-5; d_call: -; clone_size: -; cdr3_aa: CASSLAGEVTIYF; cdr3_nt: TGTGCCAGCAGCTTGGCCGGGGAGGTCACCATATATTTT
j_call: TRBJ2-2; v_call: TRBV7-2; d_call: -; clone_size: -; cdr3_aa: CASSWRRTGELFF; cdr3_nt: TGTGCCAGCAGCTGGCGGCGCACCGGGGAGCTGTTTTTT
j_call: TRBJ2-7; v_call: TRBV7-2; d_call: -; clone_size: -; cdr3_aa: CASGGGILYEQYF; cdr3_nt: TGTGCCAGCGGGGGCGGAATCCTGTACGAGCAGTACTTC
j_call: TRBJ1-2; v_call: TRBV5-1; d_call: -; clone_size: -; cdr3_aa: CASSLSTGAGYGYTF; cdr3_nt: TGCGCCAGCAGCTTGAGTACAGGAGCGGGCTATGGCTACACCTTC
j_call: TRBJ1-1; v_call: TRBV7-6; d_call: -; clone_size: -; cdr3_aa: CALWNTEAFF; cdr3_nt: TGTGCCCTATGGAACACTGAAGCTTTCTTT
j_call: TRBJ1-2; v_call: TRBV28; d_call: TRBD1; clone_size: once; cdr3_aa: CASTRGGTGGHGYTF; cdr3_nt: TGTGCCAGCACCCGTGGAGGGACAGGGGGTCATGGCTACACCTTC
j_call: TRBJ1-5; v_call: TRBV2; d_call: TRBD1; clone_size: -; cdr3_aa: CASSEGTGPGQPQHF; cdr3_nt: TGTGCCAGCAGTGAAGGGACAGGGCCAGGTCAGCCCCAGCATTTT
j_call: TRBJ2-1; v_call: TRBV27; d_call: -; clone_size: once; cdr3_aa: CASTHRFVGGISYNEQFF; cdr3_nt: TGTGCCAGCACCCACCGCTTTGTCGGCGGAATCTCCTACAATGAGCAGTTCTTC
j_call: TRBJ1-5; v_call: TRBV19; d_call: -; clone_size: -; cdr3_aa: CASSSFSSNQPQHF; cdr3_nt: TGTGCCAGTAGTTCTTTCAGTAGCAATCAGCCCCAGCATTTT
j_call: TRBJ2-7; v_call: TRBV7-2; d_call: -; clone_size: -; cdr3_aa: CASSLGTRGEQYF; cdr3_nt: TGTGCCAGCAGCTTGGGTACCCGCGGGGAGCAGTACTTC
j_call: TRBJ1-3; v_call: TRBV5-4; d_call: -; clone_size: -; cdr3_aa: CASSSIQGNTIYF; cdr3_nt: TGTGCCAGCAGCTCCATACAGGGAAACACCATATATTTT
j_call: TRBJ2-3; v_call: TRBV10-3; d_call: -; clone_size: -; cdr3_aa: CAISTLSGPFTDTQYF; cdr3_nt: TGTGCCATCAGTACCCTTAGCGGACCCTTCACAGATACGCAGTATTTT
j_call: TRBJ2-3; v_call: TRBV7-9; d_call: TRBD2; clone_size: -; cdr3_aa: CASSNGGDTQYF; cdr3_nt: TGTGCCAGCAGCAACGGGGGGGATACGCAGTATTTT
j_call: TRBJ2-7; v_call: TRBV15; d_call: TRBD1; clone_size: -; cdr3_aa: CATSRGQGGYEQYF; cdr3_nt: TGTGCCACCAGCAGAGGACAGGGGGGCTACGAGCAGTACTTC
j_call: TRBJ1-3; v_call: TRBV9; d_call: TRBD1; clone_size: once; cdr3_aa: CASRPTGWGNTIYF; cdr3_nt: TGTGCCAGCAGACCGACAGGGTGGGGAAACACCATATATTTT
j_call: TRBJ2-1; v_call: TRBV7-6; d_call: -; clone_size: -; cdr3_aa: CASSFHGVDEQFF; cdr3_nt: TGTGCCAGCAGCTTTCACGGGGTGGATGAGCAGTTCTTC
j_call: TRBJ2-1; v_call: TRBV27; d_call: -; clone_size: -; cdr3_aa: CASSLRHPYNEQFF; cdr3_nt: TGTGCCAGCAGTTTGCGGCACCCCTACAATGAGCAGTTCTTC
j_call: TRBJ2-7; v_call: TRBV6-6; d_call: TRBD2; clone_size: -; cdr3_aa: CASSYSTGLAGYEQYF; cdr3_nt: TGTGCCAGCAGTTACTCGACTGGACTAGCGGGGTACGAGCAGTACTTC
j_call: TRBJ1-5; v_call: TRBV19; d_call: TRBD1; clone_size: -; cdr3_aa: CASTGTDFNQPQHF; cdr3_nt: TGTGCCAGCACGGGGACAGACTTTAATCAGCCCCAGCATTTT
j_call: TRBJ2-7; v_call: TRBV5-1; d_call: -; clone_size: -; cdr3_aa: CASSPQGNEQYF; cdr3_nt: TGCGCCAGCAGCCCCCAGGGGAACGAGCAGTACTTC
j_call: TRBJ2-2; v_call: TRBV7-3; d_call: TRBD2; clone_size: -; cdr3_aa: CASSWTSGRPGPGELFF; cdr3_nt: TGTGCCAGCAGCTGGACTAGCGGGAGGCCTGGTCCCGGGGAGCTGTTTTTT
j_call: TRBJ2-7; v_call: TRBV28; d_call: TRBD1; clone_size: -; cdr3_aa: CASIATGTGVEQYF; cdr3_nt: TGTGCCAGCATCGCGACCGGGACAGGGGTCGAGCAGTACTTC
j_call: TRBJ2-7; v_call: TRBV7-9; d_call: TRBD2; clone_size: -; cdr3_aa: CASSRTSGGNIYSYEQYF; cdr3_nt: TGTGCCAGCAGCCGGACTAGCGGGGGTAACATCTACTCCTACGAGCAGTACTTC
j_call: TRBJ1-2; v_call: TRBV10-3; d_call: -; clone_size: few; cdr3_aa: CAIRPGDTPLYGYTF; cdr3_nt: TGTGCCATCAGGCCCGGGGACACTCCTCTCTATGGCTACACCTTC